The sequence of this TCR beta chain was determined in a study of T cells after yellow fever vaccination. Trimming cost V 3 bases and J 1 base, with 15 bases left between them. This CDR3 is built from 15 residues. Germline lookup yields CDR1 DFQATT and CDR2 SNEGSKA (reference sequence). As TCR cDNA was made by 5'RACE template switching, a universal primer site and UMIs were added. TCRdb re-called the 5' RACE reads with MiXCR, one entry per CDR3 protein. The sample holds approximately 300,000 distinct CDR3 sequences, about 10% seen once. The specimen comprised CD4+ T cells sorted from PBMCs, sampled 45 days after the yellow fever booster vaccination. The chain recombines TRBV20-1 with TRBJ2-5, with D perhaps matching TRBD2 (6 bases). The clonotype comes from a man aged 18 to 30 who received the YFV17D yellow fever vaccine. CDR3 residues: CSARRPGLLQETQYF. The CDR3 DNA reads TGCAGTGCTAGGAGGCCGGGACTCCTCCAAGAGACCCAGTACTTC.